The 7 T cell receptor beta chains presented below share a single source sample, sequenced in a study of cytomegalovirus exposure and HLA in healthy donors. The PCR contained 60 Vbeta and 13 Jbeta primers. TCRdb's table, derived via immunoSEQ multiplex PCR, lists solely in-frame clones and lacks some. The repertoire holds 100,000 to 150,000 clones, 74% seen once, with around 6.6% in the top ten. The specimen was PBMCs. The receptors stem from a man aged 40-55 years in good health and CMV-seropositive.

The chain links TRBV10-3 to TRBJ2-7, with D possibly being TRBD1 (7 bases). This CDR3 has 14 residues. The V end lost 7 bases, the J end lost 7 bases, and 20 bases lay between the germline ends. Germline V lookup: CDR1 ENHRY, CDR2 SYGVKD. The CDR3 spells CAITNQGGVGEQYF. CDR3 sequence (DNA): TGTGCCATCACCAATCAGGGGGGAGTCGGGGAGCAGTACTTC.

The rearrangement joins TRBV6-5 to TRBJ1-5, with D perhaps matching TRBD1 (5 bases). The CDR3 is made up of 16 amino acids. Germline V lookup: CDR1 MNHEY, CDR2 SVGAGI. V was trimmed by 0 bases and J by 2 bases, leaving 11 bases between them. CDR3 loop: CASSYSQQVRNQPQHF. CDR3 nucleotide sequence: TGTGCCAGCAGTTACTCGCAACAGGTACGCAATCAGCCCCAGCATTTT.

The chain combines TRBV18 with TRBJ1-1; D is undetermined. Per germline, CDR1 KGHSH and CDR2 LQKENI. The CDR3 sequence is 14 residues long. V lost 3 bases and J lost 2, with 10 bases in between. DNA for the CDR3: TGTGCCAGCTCACCTCTTAGACTAAACACTGAAGCTTTCTTT. Amino acids: CASSPLRLNTEAFF.

V and J are TRBV19 and TRBJ1-5; no reliable D call. From germline, CDR1 is LNHDA and CDR2 SQIVND (reference sequence). The CDR3 runs to 16 residues. Trimming stripped 5 bases from V and 7 bases from J, with 21 bases between. Here the CDR3 reads CASSLSDSWEWQPQHF. The CDR3 DNA is TGTGCCAGTAGTCTCTCCGACTCGTGGGAGTGGCAGCCCCAGCATTTT.

This clone showed up just once. J is TRBJ2-1 and V is TRBV7-2, with 10 nucleotides matching TRBD2. The trim removed 4 bases at V and 10 bases at J, leaving 7 bases unmatched. Looked up from germline, CDR1 is SGHTA and CDR2 is FQGNSA. This CDR3 has 14 residues. DNA for the CDR3: TGTGCCAGCAGCTACCTAGCGGGAGTAGAGGAGCAGTTCTTC. Its protein product is CASSYLAGVEEQFF.

The V call is TRBV7-2, the J call TRBJ2-1; a weak D match, TRBD2 (7 bases). The CDR3 runs 13 residues. CDR1 and CDR2 from the germline V gene are SGHTA and FQGNSA. V shed 6 bases and J shed 9 bases, with 15 bases lying between them. DNA of the CDR3: TGTGCCAGCAGGAACCCAGGGGAGGGTGAGCAGTTCTTC. Protein: CASRNPGEGEQFF.

This chain connects TRBV18 to TRBJ1-1; 7 bases fit TRBD1. J lost 4 bases, V lost 4 bases, and 6 bases had no gene match. CDR1 and CDR2 (germline): KGHSH, LQKENI. The CDR3 runs 14 residues. In DNA, the CDR3 is TGTGCCAGCTCACAAAACAGGGGCGGCACTGAAGCTTTCTTT. Translation: CASSQNRGGTEAFF.